Sequencing of this T cell receptor beta chain was carried out in a study of blood T cell repertoires in COVID-19. Background on the study: Italy, Spain and the United States were the sources of the convalescent and acute COVID-19 samples. Sources were T cells, B-cell-depleted T cells, or PBMCs; the material itself was cDNA or gDNA.

This clone was seen only a few times. The participants were between about 18 and 90 years old and came from some 23 US areas. Methods used by the authors: Reference gene primers were amplified, and this amplification served to estimate nucleated cell counts. Repertoires were generated with immunoSEQ multiplex PCR, while TCRdb's copy carries only in-frame clones and drops some. The V and J calls and the clone size are those of that table, but D and trimming were determined from the DNA. Of about 480,000 clones detected, 85% to 90% appear once; the ten largest clones hold 1.5% to 2%. Trimming took 3 bases from V and 1 from J, leaving 6 bases between them. The CDR3 is made up of 13 amino acids.

The chain uses TRBV12-3 or TRBV12-4 and TRBJ1-2; D is uncertain. This TCR came from a woman between 40 and 55 years old who had recovered from COVID-19. Sequenced input: PBMCs or T cells enriched from blood (not recorded which). Here the CDR3 reads CASSFSVNYGYTF. The DNA of the CDR3 is TGTGCCAGCAGTTTTTCTGTTAACTATGGCTACACCTTC.